This TCR beta chain is drawn from a study of cytomegalovirus exposure and HLA in healthy donors. Donors were nominally healthy when sampled, though unrecorded immune exposures were likely. The PCR made use of 60 Vbeta and 13 Jbeta primers. The table came from immunoSEQ multiplex PCR; TCRdb's copy has only in-frame clones and leaves some out. The sample carries approximately 150,000 clones, over 65% recorded once. The specimen was PBMCs. The sequence came from a woman aged 40 to 55 in good health and CMV-seropositive.

The CDR3 coding sequence is TGTGCCAGCAGTCACTACAGGGAATCGAATGGCTACACCTTC. Amino acid sequence: CASSHYRESNGYTF. The V gene is TRBV11-2, the J gene TRBJ1-2; TRBD1 might be the D (6 bases). The CDR3 runs to 14 residues. V lost 6 bases to trimming and J lost 6 bases, with 17 bases between them. Germline values: CDR1 SGHAT, CDR2 FQNNGV.